These 16 T cell receptor beta chains were all obtained from the same sample, sequenced in a study of blood T cell repertoires in COVID-19. Repertoires were generated with immunoSEQ multiplex PCR, while TCRdb's copy carries only in-frame clones and drops some. The sample contains fewer than 140,000 clones, 76% of which appear only once. The sequencing input was peripheral blood. These receptors were taken from a man of 80 years or more with COVID-19, enrolled during active disease.

A single count supports this clone. The rearrangement joins TRBV10-3 to TRBJ1-2; 10 bases map to TRBD1. Trimming removed 6 bases from V and 6 bases from J; junction bases left unmatched: 4. Per germline, CDR1 ENHRY and CDR2 SYGVKD. The CDR3 totals 13 residues. CDR3 bases: TGTGCCATCAGCGGGACAGGGGAAAATGGCTACACCTTC. Encoded protein: CAISGTGENGYTF.

V gene TRBV5-6 combines with J gene TRBJ2-1, with no clear D. There are 11 residues in the CDR3. Germline V lookup: CDR1 SGHDT, CDR2 YYEEEE. V shed 1 base and J shed 8 bases, with 4 bases lying between them. The CDR3 nucleotides read TGTGCCAGCAGCTTGCGGTATGAGCAGTTCTTC. It codes for CASSLRYEQFF.

V is TRBV6-5 and J is TRBJ1-2, with 12 bases identical to TRBD1. The CDR3 has 14 amino acids. J lost 7 bases, V lost 6 bases, and 6 bases had no gene match. Germline loops: CDR1 MNHEY, CDR2 SVGAGI. The CDR3 protein is CASSVGQGAGGYTF. The CDR3 nucleotides read TGTGCCAGCAGCGTGGGACAGGGGGCAGGTGGCTACACCTTC.

The V gene is TRBV11-2, the J gene TRBJ1-3; 7 bases match TRBD1. The germline V gene encodes CDR1 SGHAT and CDR2 FQNNGV. V lost 5 bases, J lost 0 bases, and 4 bases stayed unmatched. This CDR3 has 15 residues. CDR3 sequence (DNA): TGTGCCAGCAGCCCCGGGACAGCCTCTGGAAACACCATATATTTT. The encoded protein is CASSPGTASGNTIYF.

The chain combines TRBV5-6 with TRBJ1-6; D remains unclear. V lost 0 bases to trimming and J lost 8 bases, with 6 bases between them. The CDR3 is made up of 13 amino acids. Germline values: CDR1 SGHDT, CDR2 YYEEEE. CDR3 bases: TGTGCCAGCAGCTTGGATCGGGATTCACCCCTCCACTTT. It translates to CASSLDRDSPLHF.

The rearrangement uses TRBV29-1 and TRBJ1-5; a weak D match, TRBD1 (5 bases). Germline CDR1 SQVTM, CDR2 ANQGSEA. This CDR3 has 13 amino acids. V lost 3 bases to trimming and J lost 5 bases, with 11 bases between them. CDR3 sequence (DNA): TGCAGCGTTGACACAGGTTATGATCAGCCCCAGCATTTT. Translating it yields CSVDTGYDQPQHF.

V is TRBV4-2 and J is TRBJ1-4, with TRBD1 identical over 7 bases. The germline CDR1 and CDR2 sequences are LGHNA and YNFKEQ. CDR3 length equals 16 residues. Trimming at V came to 1 base and at J to 0 bases, leaving 2 bases not matched to a gene. The CDR3 DNA sequence: TGTGCCAGCAGCCAAGGACAGGGCACAACTAATGAAAAACTGTTTTTT. It encodes CASSQGQGTTNEKLFF.

The chain carries TRBV5-1 and TRBJ1-5, with a weak D call TRBD1 (5 bases). The V and J ends lost 1 base and 4 bases respectively, with 9 bases between them. Germline loops: CDR1 SGHRS, CDR2 YFSETQ. The CDR3 spans 14 residues. As DNA, the CDR3 is TGCGCCAGCAGCTTGTCCGGGGGAAATCAGCCCCAGCATTTT. Translating it yields CASSLSGGNQPQHF.

This chain connects TRBV15 to TRBJ1-1, with 8 nucleotides matching TRBD1. V lost 1 base and J lost 7; bases outside the gene matches: 5. This CDR3 region has 14 residues. In germline, CDR1 is LNHNV, CDR2 YYDKDF (reference sequence). The CDR3 coding sequence is TGTGCCACCAGCAGAGCTGGACAGGGTAATGAAGCTTTCTTT. Protein: CATSRAGQGNEAFF.

A few counts support this clone. This sequence joins TRBV21-1 and TRBJ2-7; TRBD2, the table's D call, lacks a check against the DNA. TRBV21-1 is classified as a pseudogene. CDR3 size: 11 residues. DNA for the CDR3: TGTGCCAGCAGCGAAAAGCGGGAGCAGTACTTC. Translated, it gives CASSEKREQYF.

The V and J genes are TRBV28 and TRBJ2-3, with 8 bases aligning to TRBD2. Germline CDR1 reads MDHEN; CDR2 reads SYDVKM. V shed 4 bases, J shed 7 bases, and the junction held 7 bases outside the gene matches. The CDR3 loop spans 14 amino acids. CDR3 DNA: TGTGCCAGCAGTTCCTCGACTAGCGTATATACGCAGTATTTT. Protein: CASSSSTSVYTQYF.

The genes are TRBV5-4 and TRBJ2-5; the D gene is possibly TRBD2 (6 bases). The germline V gene encodes CDR1 SGHNT and CDR2 YYREEE (reference sequence). Trimming took off 4 bases at V and 4 bases at J, with 14 bases between the two ends. The CDR3 totals 14 residues. CDR3: CASSLKAGRETQYF. The CDR3, as DNA: TGTGCCAGCAGCCTTAAGGCGGGAAGAGAGACCCAGTACTTC.

The genes are TRBV6-5 and TRBJ1-1; possibly TRBD1 for D (5 bases). Per germline, CDR1 MNHEY and CDR2 SVGAGI. The CDR3 is 15 amino acids. The V gene lost 6 bases and the J gene lost 0 bases, with 14 bases spanning the gap. The CDR3 DNA is TGTGCCAGCAGGGCAGCGCGGGGCATGAACACTGAAGCTTTCTTT. This codes for CASRAARGMNTEAFF.

This clone was detected only once. The rearrangement joins TRBV7-2 to TRBJ2-1, with 9 bases matching TRBD2. Trimming cost V 1 base and J 8 bases; bases outside gene matches: 6. This CDR3 is built from 15 residues. The V gene's germline CDR1 is SGHTA and CDR2 FQGNSA. As DNA, the CDR3 is TGTGCCAGCAGCTTAGGACTAGCGGCCCTGGATGAGCAGTTCTTC. It codes for CASSLGLAALDEQFF.

This clone was seen more than once but under ten times. V gene TRBV7-9 combines with J gene TRBJ2-3; the D gene is possibly TRBD1 (6 bases). The CDR3 runs to 15 residues. V lost 4 bases to trimming and J lost 0 bases, with 11 bases between them. CDR1 and CDR2 (germline): SEHNR, FQNEAQ (reference sequence). CDR3 in DNA: TGTGCCAGCAGCTATGGACAGCACAGCACAGATACGCAGTATTTT. Translation gives CASSYGQHSTDTQYF.

CDR3 in DNA: TGTGCCAGCACTAGCGGGGGCGAGGCAACTAATGAAAAACTGTTTTTT. It codes for CASTSGGEATNEKLFF. The rearrangement joins TRBV7-9 to TRBJ1-4; a weak D match, TRBD1 (6 bases). CDR1 is SEHNR, CDR2 FQNEAQ, per germline (reference sequence). V lost 7 bases, J lost 0 bases, and 15 bases lay in between. The CDR3 spans 16 residues.